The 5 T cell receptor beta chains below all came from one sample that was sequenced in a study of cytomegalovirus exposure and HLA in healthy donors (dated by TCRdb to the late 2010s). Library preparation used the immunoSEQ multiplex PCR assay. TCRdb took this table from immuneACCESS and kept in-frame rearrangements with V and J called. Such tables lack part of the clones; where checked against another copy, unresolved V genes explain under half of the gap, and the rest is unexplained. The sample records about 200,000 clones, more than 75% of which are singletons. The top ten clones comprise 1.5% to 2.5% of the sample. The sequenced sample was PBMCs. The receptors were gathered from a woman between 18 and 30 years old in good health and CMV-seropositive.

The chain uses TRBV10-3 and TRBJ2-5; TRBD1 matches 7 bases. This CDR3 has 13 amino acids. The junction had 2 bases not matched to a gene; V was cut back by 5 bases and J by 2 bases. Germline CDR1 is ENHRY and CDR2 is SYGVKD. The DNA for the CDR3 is TGTGCCATCAGTCTGGGACAGCAAGAGACCCAGTACTTC. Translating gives CAISLGQQETQYF.

CDR3 loop: CASSPKGETQYF. CDR3 coding DNA: TGTGCCAGCTCACCGAAGGGGGAGACCCAGTACTTC. The J gene is TRBJ2-5, the V gene TRBV18; D may be TRBD1 (5 bases). The CDR3 runs to 12 residues. V was trimmed by 3 bases and J by 5 bases, leaving 7 bases between them. The germline gives CDR1 KGHSH, CDR2 LQKENI. Variable domain in full (rest from reference TRBV18 and TRBJ2-5): NAGVMQNPRHLVRRRGQEARLRCSPMKGHSHVYWYRQLPEEGLKFMVYLQKENIIDESGMPKERFSAEFPKEGPSILRIQQVVRGDSAAYFCASSPKGETQYFGPGTRLLVL.

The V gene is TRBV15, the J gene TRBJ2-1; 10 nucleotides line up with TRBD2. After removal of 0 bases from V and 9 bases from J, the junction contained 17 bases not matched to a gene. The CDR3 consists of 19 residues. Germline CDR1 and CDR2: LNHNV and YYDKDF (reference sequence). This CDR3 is CATSRDLMGAGGQKIEQFF. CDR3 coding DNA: TGTGCCACCAGCAGAGATCTAATGGGAGCGGGAGGGCAAAAAATTGAGCAGTTCTTC.

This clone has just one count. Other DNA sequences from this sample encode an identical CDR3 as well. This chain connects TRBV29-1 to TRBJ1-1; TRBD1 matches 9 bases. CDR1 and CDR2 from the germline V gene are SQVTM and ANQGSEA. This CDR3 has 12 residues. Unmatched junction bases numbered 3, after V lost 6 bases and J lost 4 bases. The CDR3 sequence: CSVATGGTEAFF. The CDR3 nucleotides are TGCAGCGTAGCGACAGGGGGCACTGAAGCTTTCTTT.

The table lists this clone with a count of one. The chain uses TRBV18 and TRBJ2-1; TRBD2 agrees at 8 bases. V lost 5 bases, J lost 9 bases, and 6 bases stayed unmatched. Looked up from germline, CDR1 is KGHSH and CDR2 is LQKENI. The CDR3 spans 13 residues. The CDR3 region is CASSSGAGGEQFF. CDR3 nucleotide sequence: TGTGCCAGCTCATCGGGCGCGGGAGGTGAGCAGTTCTTC.